This TCR beta chain stems from a study of control samples from healthy donors and cancer patients. Germline V gives CDR1 DFQATT, CDR2 SNEGSKA (reference sequence). There are 13 residues in the CDR3. V lost 3 bases and J 3 bases, leaving 10 bases between the germline ends. Produced via immunoSEQ multiplex PCR; TCRdb's table is partial and in-frame only. The sample holds about 51,000 clones; about 80% are singletons and the top ten take around a tenth. Sequencing used blood. This rearrangement joins TRBV20-1 to TRBJ2-3; no firm D call. The source of this sequence is a man between 65 and 85 years old in good health. CDR3 DNA: TGCAGTGCTAGTCCCACAGCGACAGATACGCAGTATTTT. Translating gives CSASPTATDTQYF.